This T cell receptor (beta chain) was documented in a study of blood T cells in healthy people across ages. Broader study findings: Getting older went along with TCR beta diversity per million T cells dropping roughly linearly.

Together with a sample-barcoded 5' primer, a J-beta primer mix was included in a second PCR lasting about 6 to 11 cycles. Each CDR3 protein is one row after TCRdb ran MiXCR on the 5' RACE reads. The table lists about 1.4 million distinct CDR3 sequences, approximately 63% of them singletons. As to this clonotype: Its antigen is currently unknown.

The material sequenced was blood. This receptor was taken from a young man in good health.

The DNA of the CDR3 is TGTGCCAGCAGTGCCGAAAGAGGCAGGCGTCTCACAGATACGCAGTATTTT. It translates to CASSAERGRRLTDTQYF. This rearrangement joins TRBV2 to TRBJ2-3; D is undetermined. From germline, CDR1 is SNHLY and CDR2 FYNNEI. V shed 4 bases and J shed 2 bases, with 19 bases lying between them. This CDR3 spans 17 amino acids.